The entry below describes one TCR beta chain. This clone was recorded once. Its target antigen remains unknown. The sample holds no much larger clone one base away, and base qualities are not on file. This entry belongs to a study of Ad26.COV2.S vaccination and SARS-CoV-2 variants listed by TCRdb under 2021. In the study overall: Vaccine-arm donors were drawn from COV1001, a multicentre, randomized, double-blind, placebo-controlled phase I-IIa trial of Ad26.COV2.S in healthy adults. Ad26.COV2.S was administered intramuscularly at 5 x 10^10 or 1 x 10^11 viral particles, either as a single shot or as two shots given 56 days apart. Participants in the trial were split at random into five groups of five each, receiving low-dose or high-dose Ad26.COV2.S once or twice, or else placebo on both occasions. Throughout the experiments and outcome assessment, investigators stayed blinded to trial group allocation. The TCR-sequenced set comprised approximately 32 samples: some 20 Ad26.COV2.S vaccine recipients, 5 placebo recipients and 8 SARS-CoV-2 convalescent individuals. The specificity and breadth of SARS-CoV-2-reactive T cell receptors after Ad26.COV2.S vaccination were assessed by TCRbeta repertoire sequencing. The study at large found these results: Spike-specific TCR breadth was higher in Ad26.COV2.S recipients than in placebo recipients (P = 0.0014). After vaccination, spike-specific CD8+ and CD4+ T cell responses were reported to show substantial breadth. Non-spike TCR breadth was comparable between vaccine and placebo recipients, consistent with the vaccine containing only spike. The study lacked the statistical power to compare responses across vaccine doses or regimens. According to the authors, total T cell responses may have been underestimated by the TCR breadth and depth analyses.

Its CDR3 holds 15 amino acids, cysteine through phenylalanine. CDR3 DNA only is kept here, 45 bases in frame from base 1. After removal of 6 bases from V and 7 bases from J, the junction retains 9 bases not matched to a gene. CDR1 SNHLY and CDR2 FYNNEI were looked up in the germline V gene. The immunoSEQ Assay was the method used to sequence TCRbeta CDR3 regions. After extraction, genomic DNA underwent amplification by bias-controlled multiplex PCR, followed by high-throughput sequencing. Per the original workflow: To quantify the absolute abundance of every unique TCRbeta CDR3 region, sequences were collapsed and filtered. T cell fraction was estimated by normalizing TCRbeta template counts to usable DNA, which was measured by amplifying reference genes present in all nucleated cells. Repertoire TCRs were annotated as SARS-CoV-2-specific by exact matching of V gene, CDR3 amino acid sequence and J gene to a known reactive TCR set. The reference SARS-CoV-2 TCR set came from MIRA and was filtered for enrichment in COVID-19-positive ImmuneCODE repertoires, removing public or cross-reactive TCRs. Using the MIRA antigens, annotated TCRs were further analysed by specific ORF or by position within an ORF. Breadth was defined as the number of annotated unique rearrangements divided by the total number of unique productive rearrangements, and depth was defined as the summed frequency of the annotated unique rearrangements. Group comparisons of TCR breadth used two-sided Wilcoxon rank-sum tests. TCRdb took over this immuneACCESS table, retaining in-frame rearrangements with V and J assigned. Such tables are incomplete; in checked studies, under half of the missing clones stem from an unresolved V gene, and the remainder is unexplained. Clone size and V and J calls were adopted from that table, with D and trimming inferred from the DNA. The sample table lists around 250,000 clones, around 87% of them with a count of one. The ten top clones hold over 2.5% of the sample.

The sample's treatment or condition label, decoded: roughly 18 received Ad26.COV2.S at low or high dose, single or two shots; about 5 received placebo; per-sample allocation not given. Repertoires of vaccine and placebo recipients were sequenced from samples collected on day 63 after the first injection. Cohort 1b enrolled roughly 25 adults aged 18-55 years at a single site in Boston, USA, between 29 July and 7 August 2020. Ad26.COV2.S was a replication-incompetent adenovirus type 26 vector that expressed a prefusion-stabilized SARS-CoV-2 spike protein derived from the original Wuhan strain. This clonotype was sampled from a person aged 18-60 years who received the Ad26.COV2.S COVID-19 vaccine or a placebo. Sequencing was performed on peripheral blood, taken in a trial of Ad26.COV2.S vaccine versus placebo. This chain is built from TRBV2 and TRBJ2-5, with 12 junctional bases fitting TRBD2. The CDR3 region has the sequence CASRETSGRVRTQYF. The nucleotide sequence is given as TGTGCCAGCAGGGAGACTAGCGGGAGAGTAAGGACCCAGTACTTC. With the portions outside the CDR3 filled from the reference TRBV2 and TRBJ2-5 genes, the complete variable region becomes EPEVTQTPSHQVTQMGQEVILRCVPISNHLYFYWYRQILGQKVEFLVSFYNNEISEKSEIFDDQFSVERPDGSNFTLKIRSTKLEDSAMYFCASRETSGRVRTQYFGPGTRLLVL.